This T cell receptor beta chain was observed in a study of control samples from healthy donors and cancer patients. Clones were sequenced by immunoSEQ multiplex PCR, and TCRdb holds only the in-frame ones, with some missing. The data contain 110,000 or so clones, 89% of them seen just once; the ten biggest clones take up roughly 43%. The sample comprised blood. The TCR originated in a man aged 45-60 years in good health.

The CDR3 loop reads CASSDTGEETEAFF. CDR3 sequence (DNA): TGTGCCAGCAGTGATACAGGGGAGGAAACTGAAGCTTTCTTT. This chain joins TRBV6-6 and TRBJ1-1; TRBD1 matches 7 bases. After removal of 5 bases from V and 5 bases from J, the junction contained 8 bases not matched to a gene. This CDR3 is 14 amino acids long. Germline V gene data show CDR1 as MNHNY and CDR2 as SVGAGI (reference sequence).